The 24 T cell receptor beta chains presented below share a single source sample, sequenced in a study of cytomegalovirus exposure and HLA in healthy donors. Researchers ran the PCR with 60 Vbeta and 13 Jbeta primers. This table comes from immunoSEQ multiplex PCR, and its TCRdb copy is limited to in-frame clones, with some not included. This sample has some 110,000 clones; 71% occur once, and the top ten carry about 2.8%. Material: PBMCs. All receptors derive from a female donor in good health and CMV-seronegative.

The CDR3 loop reads CASSLGQIEQYF. CDR3 coding DNA: TGTGCCAGCAGCTTGGGACAGATAGAGCAGTACTTC. V is TRBV5-5 and J is TRBJ2-7, with D possibly being TRBD1 (5 bases). This CDR3 is 12 amino acids long. V lost 0 bases, J lost 7 bases, and 8 bases lay in between. Germline CDR1 SGHKS, CDR2 YYEKEE (reference sequence).

This clone was seen a few times. One end of the junction is discordant with germline, which a read error may explain. The V call is TRBV7-9, the J call TRBJ2-7; the D gene is possibly TRBD2 (5 bases). The CDR3 runs 12 residues. CDR1 and CDR2 (germline): SEHNR, FQNEAQ (reference sequence). CDR3 region: CSSSPGGYEQYF. CDR3 sequence (DNA): TGTTCCAGCAGCCCCGGAGGTTACGAGCAGTACTTC.

The V and J genes are TRBV9 and TRBJ2-1; TRBD1 is a possible D gene (6 bases). Per the germline V gene, CDR1 is SGDLS and CDR2 is YYNGEE. V was cut by 4 bases and J by 3 bases, with 14 bases left in between. The length of the CDR3 is 15 residues. CDR3 bases: TGTGCCAGCAGCACTACAGGGATGAGCTACAATGAGCAGTTCTTC. This gives the protein CASSTTGMSYNEQFF.

The chain is built from TRBV9 and TRBJ1-2; no definite D call. Per the germline V gene, CDR1 is SGDLS and CDR2 is YYNGEE. The CDR3 totals 13 residues. Trimming removed 1 base at V and 4 bases at J, with 8 bases between. Here the CDR3 DNA reads TGTGCCAGCAGCGTAAGTCAGTTCTATGGCTACACCTTC. Its translation: CASSVSQFYGYTF.

This sequence joins TRBV6-1 and TRBJ2-3, with D maybe TRBD2 (6 bases). V was cut by 6 bases and J by 4 bases, with 17 bases left in between. Germline V lookup: CDR1 MNHNS, CDR2 SASEGT. The CDR3 sequence is 15 residues long. Written as DNA, the CDR3 is TGTGCCAGCAGCGCAACGGGGGTCGGTTCAGATACGCAGTATTTT. Its translation: CASSATGVGSDTQYF.

V usage is TRBV4-2 and J usage is TRBJ2-4; 13 positions agree with TRBD2. The CDR3 contains 22 residues. CDR1 and CDR2 from the germline V gene are LGHNA and YNFKEQ. The ends lost 0 bases at V and 0 bases at J; junction bases unmatched: 14. The CDR3 bases are TGTGCCAGCAGCCAAGAGGCGGGTCGGACTAGCGGGAGTTGGGGAGCCAAAAACATTCAGTACTTC. It yields the protein CASSQEAGRTSGSWGAKNIQYF.

This chain links TRBV11-3 with TRBJ2-7; 10 bases line up with TRBD2. V was pared by 1 base and J by 4 bases, with 10 bases of the junction left unmatched. The CDR3 extends over 17 amino acids. Looked up from germline, CDR1 is SGHNT and CDR2 is YENEEA. The CDR3 DNA sequence: TGTGCCAGCAGCTTAGGAGGGGCTAGCGGGAGTTTATACGAGCAGTACTTC. This gives the protein CASSLGGASGSLYEQYF.

J is TRBJ2-7 and V is TRBV6-5; perhaps D is TRBD1 or TRBD2 (5 bases each). Germline CDR1 MNHEY, CDR2 SVGAGI. This CDR3 contains 15 residues. V was trimmed by 4 bases and J by 2 bases, leaving 15 bases between them. The CDR3 sequence is CASSSSGLGTYEQYF. The CDR3 DNA follows: TGTGCCAGCAGTTCCTCGGGGCTTGGCACCTACGAGCAGTACTTC.

This chain links TRBV18 with TRBJ1-1; TRBD1 might be the D (5 bases). Trimming took off 0 bases at V and 12 bases at J, with 14 bases between the two ends. CDR3 length: 13 amino acids. CDR1 is KGHSH and CDR2 is LQKENI in the germline V gene. CDR3: CASSPPGAGMTFF. CDR3 coding DNA: TGTGCCAGCTCACCACCGGGCGCAGGGATGACTTTCTTT.

This clone was found once. The chain uses TRBV7-9 and TRBJ2-3; the match to TRBD1 covers 9 bases. The CDR3 sequence is 16 residues long. Trimming took 5 bases from V and 3 from J; bases not matched to a gene: 9. CDR1 and CDR2 from the germline V gene are SEHNR and FQNEAQ (reference sequence). CDR3 nucleotide sequence: TGTGCCAGCAGCCTAGGACAGGGGATTGTGACAGATACGCAGTATTTT. Translation gives CASSLGQGIVTDTQYF.

This clone turned up a few times. The J gene is TRBJ1-1, the V gene TRBV6-5, with D unclear. Per the germline V gene, CDR1 is MNHEY and CDR2 is SVGAGI. Between the trimmed V and J ends, which lost 6 bases and 1 base, there was a span of 9 bases. The CDR3 is made up of 13 amino acids. The CDR3 nucleotides are TGTGCCAGCAGCCCCCGGGGGAACACTGAAGCTTTCTTT. Translating it yields CASSPRGNTEAFF.

The gene calls are TRBV29-1 and TRBJ1-1; D perhaps matches TRBD1 (5 bases). Trimming took 0 bases from V and 4 from J, leaving 15 bases between them. Germline V CDR1 and CDR2: SQVTM, ANQGSEA. The CDR3 has 15 residues. The CDR3 loop is CSVEDQGTLSTEAFF. The DNA for the CDR3 is TGCAGCGTTGAAGACCAGGGAACGTTGAGCACTGAAGCTTTCTTT.

The chain links TRBV6-6 to TRBJ2-3; D remains unclear. Germline lookup yields CDR1 MNHNY and CDR2 SVGAGI (reference sequence). The CDR3 extends over 13 amino acids. Trimming took off 2 bases at V and 0 bases at J, with 3 bases between the two ends. Written as DNA, the CDR3 is TGTGCCAGCAGTTACCTGAGCACAGATACGCAGTATTTT. It translates to CASSYLSTDTQYF.

The V call is TRBV6-6, the J call TRBJ2-5, with 8 bases aligning to TRBD2. The V and J ends lost 8 bases and 4 bases, in that order; junction bases with no gene match: 9. Per the germline V gene, CDR1 is MNHNY and CDR2 is SVGAGI (reference sequence). The CDR3 loop spans 14 amino acids. CDR3 in DNA: TGTGCCAGCGCCCCCCGCGGGGGGAGAGAGACCCAGTACTTC. Its translation: CASAPRGGRETQYF.

The chain has TRBV7-2 and TRBJ1-5; a weak D match, TRBD1 (6 bases). The ends were cut back, 6 bases at V and 6 bases at J, with 12 bases in the middle. Per the germline V gene, CDR1 is SGHTA and CDR2 is FQGNSA. This CDR3 spans 13 amino acids. In DNA, the CDR3 is TGTGCCAGCAGGGCTACAGGGTCTCAGCCCCAGCATTTT. Translated: CASRATGSQPQHF.

The chain couples TRBV18 to TRBJ1-4; perhaps TRBD1 as D (6 bases). The V end lost 3 bases, the J end lost 5 bases, and 10 bases lay between the germline ends. The CDR3 contains 14 residues. CDR1 KGHSH and CDR2 LQKENI come from the germline V gene. The CDR3 DNA follows: TGTGCCAGCTCACCGCAGACAGGAAATGAAAAACTGTTTTTT. Encoded protein: CASSPQTGNEKLFF.

The chain carries TRBV7-6 and TRBJ2-1, with no clear D. CDR1 is SGHVS, CDR2 FNYEAQ, per germline. V gave up 2 bases and J gave up 8 bases, with 16 bases separating them. This CDR3 has 15 residues. CDR3: CASSLLGHSNDEQFF. As DNA, the CDR3 is TGTGCCAGCAGCTTATTGGGTCACAGCAACGATGAGCAGTTCTTC.

The chain is built from TRBV6-1 and TRBJ2-5, with 7 bases fitting TRBD2. The V gene's germline CDR1 is MNHNS and CDR2 SASEGT. J gave up 4 bases and V 1 base, and 3 bases lay outside the gene matches. CDR3 length: 14 amino acids. The CDR3 here is CASSEGWGGETQYF. DNA for the CDR3: TGTGCCAGCAGTGAAGGTTGGGGGGGAGAGACCCAGTACTTC.

This clone was seen more than once but under ten times. The chain is built from TRBV5-5 and TRBJ2-3, with D maybe TRBD2 (5 bases). The V end lost 2 bases, the J end lost 2 bases, and 18 bases lay between the germline ends. The CDR3 contains 17 residues. In germline, CDR1 is SGHKS, CDR2 YYEKEE (reference sequence). The CDR3: CASSFRGLPRSTDTQYF. The CDR3 bases are TGTGCCAGCAGCTTCCGAGGGCTCCCGCGGTCCACAGATACGCAGTATTTT.

This clone was seen only a few times. The chain has TRBV10-1 and TRBJ2-2; 7 nucleotides agree with TRBD1. The junction had 9 bases not matched to a gene; V was cut back by 6 bases and J by 2 bases. This CDR3 region has 16 residues. From germline, CDR1 is WNHNN and CDR2 SYGVQD (reference sequence). The CDR3 DNA reads as TGCGCCAGCAGCCCTCTCGGGACAGCTAACACCGGGGAGCTGTTTTTT. Translation: CASSPLGTANTGELFF.

This chain connects TRBV9 to TRBJ1-1; 10 bases line up with TRBD1. V was clipped by 4 bases and J by 0 bases; unmatched bases: 6. The CDR3 is 16 residues long. CDR1 is SGDLS and CDR2 is YYNGEE in the germline V gene. CDR3 region: CASSRTGGHMNTEAFF. CDR3 bases: TGTGCCAGCAGCCGGACAGGGGGACACATGAACACTGAAGCTTTCTTT.

The chain has TRBV18 and TRBJ2-7, with D perhaps matching TRBD1 (6 bases). V lost 2 bases to trimming and J lost 2 bases, with 13 bases between them. The CDR3 covers 15 residues. Germline V gene data show CDR1 as KGHSH and CDR2 as LQKENI. In DNA form, the CDR3 reads TGTGCCAGCTCACCAGTTTTCAGGGGTGCCTACGAGCAGTACTTC. It yields the protein CASSPVFRGAYEQYF.

The chain couples TRBV11-2 to TRBJ2-5; D may be TRBD1 (6 bases). Germline CDR1 and CDR2: SGHAT and FQNNGV. Trimming removed 3 bases from V and 5 bases from J, with 19 bases in between. The CDR3 extends over 16 amino acids. The CDR3 DNA follows: TGTGCCAGCAGCTTGGGCGTGGAAGGGGGATTGGAGACCCAGTACTTC. As protein: CASSLGVEGGLETQYF.

V gene TRBV27 combines with J gene TRBJ1-1; 7 nucleotides match TRBD1. The CDR3 is 17 residues long. Germline-derived CDR1 and CDR2 are MNHEY and SMNVEV (reference sequence). Losses at the gene ends were 0 bases for V and 4 bases for J; bases not matched to a gene: 11. The chain's CDR3 is CASSLSTPRTGVTEAFF. CDR3 bases: TGTGCCAGCAGTTTATCGACACCCCGGACAGGAGTCACTGAAGCTTTCTTT.